These 6 T cell receptor beta chains share one sample of origin, sequenced in a study of blood T cell repertoires in COVID-19. Clones were sequenced by immunoSEQ multiplex PCR, and TCRdb holds only the in-frame ones, with some missing. This table has around 400,000 clones, around 87% appearing once. The specimen sequenced was peripheral blood. These receptors all come from a woman aged 25 to 39 with COVID-19, enrolled during active disease.

Points on this clone: Other DNA variants within this sample encode the same CDR3. The V call is TRBV28, the J call TRBJ1-2; perhaps TRBD1 as D (5 bases). The ends were cut back, 5 bases at V and 2 bases at J, with 9 bases in the middle. This CDR3 is built from 13 residues. Germline V gene data show CDR1 as MDHEN and CDR2 as SYDVKM. CDR3 sequence reads: CASSPDSNYGYTF. The CDR3 nucleotides are TGTGCCAGCAGTCCCGACAGCAACTATGGCTACACCTTC.

The chain combines TRBV2 with TRBJ2-6; TRBD2 aligns across 7 bases. Germline-derived CDR1 and CDR2 are SNHLY and FYNNEI. With 2 bases clipped from V and 0 bases from J, the junction kept 1 base outside the gene matches. CDR3 length equals 16 residues. The CDR3 nucleotides read TGTGCCAGCAGTGAAACGGGGGGCTCTGGGGCCAACGTCCTGACTTTC. Translated, it gives CASSETGGSGANVLTF.

The chain couples TRBV7-9 to TRBJ1-1; D possibly corresponds to TRBD1 (5 bases). This CDR3 spans 13 amino acids. Germline V gene lookup returns CDR1 SEHNR and CDR2 FQNEAQ (reference sequence). Trimming cost V 0 bases and J 11 bases, with 13 bases left between them. The CDR3 nucleotides read TGTGCCAGCAGCTTAGCGCCGGACAAGACGGCTTTCTTT. It is translated as CASSLAPDKTAFF.

In its sample, this clone was seen a few times. The rearrangement joins TRBV7-9 to TRBJ2-1; 14 nucleotides agree with TRBD2. V was clipped by 5 bases and J by 7 bases; unmatched bases: 4. The CDR3 contains 15 residues. CDR1 and CDR2 from the germline V gene are SEHNR and FQNEAQ (reference sequence). The CDR3 DNA sequence: TGTGCCAGCAGCAAGGGACTAGCGGGAGTAAATGAGCAGTTCTTC. Translating it yields CASSKGLAGVNEQFF.

The sample holds one count of this clone. The genes are TRBV2 and TRBJ1-6, with D possibly being TRBD1 (5 bases). The germline CDR1 and CDR2 sequences are SNHLY and FYNNEI. The CDR3 has 13 amino acids. Trimming removed 4 bases from V and 10 bases from J, with 11 bases in between. The CDR3 DNA sequence: TGTGCCAGCAGTGGGGGGGGGACCTCACCCCTCCACTTT. Translated: CASSGGGTSPLHF.

The chain carries TRBV2 and TRBJ1-2, with 9 bases that match TRBD1. After removal of 6 bases from V and 8 bases from J, the junction contained 7 bases not matched to a gene. The CDR3 runs to 13 residues. CDR1 is SNHLY, CDR2 FYNNEI, per germline. CDR3 nucleotides: TGTGCCAGCAGGGCCGGGACAGGGAGCGGCTACACCTTC. Its translation is CASRAGTGSGYTF.